This entry describes one T cell receptor beta chain. This record belongs to a study of blood T cell repertoires in COVID-19. Study-wide background: PBMCs, B-cell-depleted T cells, or T cells were the source of the cDNA or gDNA that made up the material.

V lost 5 bases and J lost 0, with 8 bases in between. CDR1 SEHNR and CDR2 FQNEAQ come from the germline V gene (reference sequence). CDR3 length: 14 residues. Profiling relied on immunoSEQ multiplex PCR, and the TCRdb table lists in-frame clones only, not all of them. The sample has 200,000 to 250,000 clones, roughly 81% seen once; the top ten hold approximately 8%. The chain combines TRBV7-9 with TRBJ2-1, with D possibly being TRBD2 (5 bases). The TCR sequence derives from a woman aged 45-60 years with active or convalescent COVID-19. The sequencing sample was made of peripheral blood. The CDR3 sequence: CASSLDFSYNEQFF. DNA for the CDR3: TGTGCCAGCAGCCTGGACTTCTCCTACAATGAGCAGTTCTTC.